This T cell receptor beta chain stems from a study of T cells in localized non-small cell lung cancer. As regards this clone: Its antigen is not known.

General study findings and limits: Adjacent lung tissue had a median approximately 57 of the top 100 clones found in the tumor. Measurement of T cell clonality placed uninvolved adjacent lung highest, above the level in tumor. Prolonged overall survival went with higher T cell density in the blood. Sequencing involved a lone tumor region, leaving heterogeneity possible.

TCRdb keeps only in-frame clones here, not all; method: immunoSEQ multiplex PCR. The table has about 48,000 clones, 70% to 80% seen once. The receptor was isolated from a man aged 35 to 69 with stage I squamous cell lung carcinoma. The source material was peripheral blood, sampled before any cancer treatment.

The CDR3 is CASRSRVSGNTIYF. The CDR3, as DNA: TGTGCCAGCAGATCTAGGGTCTCTGGAAACACCATATATTTT. V usage is TRBV6-4 and J usage is TRBJ1-3; D ambiguous. CDR3 size: 14 residues. CDR1 is MRHNA and CDR2 is SNTAGT in the germline V gene. V was shortened by 6 bases and J by 0 bases, with 9 bases between the two germline ends.